The 14 T cell receptor beta chains given below trace back to one sample, sequenced in a study of T cell repertoires in aging, cancer and after chemotherapy. Peripheral blood genomic DNA, not sorted cells or RNA, was the template. Rearranged V-D-J TRB sequences were amplified with a mixed TRB-A/B primer pool. TCRdb recomputed calls from the multiplex PCR reads with MiXCR, one row per CDR3 protein. The profile covers approximately 2,000 distinct CDR3 sequences, with around 34% appearing a single time and 20% taken by the ten largest. Sequencing was done on a sample of blood. The source of these receptors is a human donor with a solid tumor.

This clonotype was observed a single time. This chain connects TRBV20-1 to TRBJ2-3; TRBD1 is a possible D gene (6 bases). The germline V gene encodes CDR1 DFQATT and CDR2 SNEGSKA (reference sequence). This CDR3 comprises 16 residues. Trimming removed 3 bases at V and 0 bases at J, with 16 bases between. CDR3 protein: CSASLRDKVSTDTQYF. For the CDR3, the DNA is TGCAGTGCTAGCTTACGGGACAAGGTAAGCACAGATACGCAGTATTTT.

The V gene is TRBV7-9, the J gene TRBJ1-1; maybe TRBD1 (6 bases). V lost 6 bases to trimming and J lost 2 bases, with 10 bases between them. The CDR3 length is 13 residues. From germline, CDR1 is SEHNR and CDR2 FQNEAQ (reference sequence). The CDR3 DNA reads TGTGCCAGCAGGATGGACAGCAACACTGAAGCTTTCTTT. It specifies CASRMDSNTEAFF.

The V call is TRBV20-1, the J call TRBJ1-5; D remains unclear. The V end was cut by 1 base, the J end by 1 base, with 14 bases between. Looked up from germline, CDR1 is DFQATT and CDR2 is SNEGSKA (reference sequence). This CDR3 is 16 amino acids long. As DNA, the CDR3 is TGCAGTGCTAGAGCCGGAAGTTCAAGGAGCAATCAGCCCCAGCATTTT. Translating gives CSARAGSSRSNQPQHF.

This clonotype was detected a few times. The chain carries TRBV12-3 or TRBV12-4 and TRBJ1-2, with 7 bases aligning to TRBD1. V trimming: 6 bases; J trimming: 4 bases; junction bases outside the gene matches: 5. The CDR3 consists of 13 residues. This chain's CDR3 is CASSRGDSYGYTF. CDR3 sequence (DNA): TGTGCCAGCAGCCGAGGGGACAGCTATGGCTACACCTTC.

By sample share, this clonotype is large. This chain links TRBV6-1 with TRBJ2-3; D remains ambiguous. Trimming took off 8 bases at V and 10 bases at J, with 16 bases between the two ends. The CDR3 is made up of 12 amino acids. The germline gives CDR1 MNHNS, CDR2 SASEGT. CDR3 in amino acids: CASVGSTGPQYF. DNA of the CDR3: TGTGCCAGCGTAGGCTCCACGGGTCCGCAGTATTTT.

The chain links TRBV5-1 to TRBJ2-1; maybe TRBD1 (6 bases). The V gene's germline CDR1 is SGHRS and CDR2 YFSETQ. The CDR3 loop spans 15 amino acids. V was pared by 3 bases and J by 0 bases, with 10 bases between. CDR3 in DNA: TGCGCCAGCAGCTCGGTAGGGGGCTCCTACAATGAGCAGTTCTTC. Translation gives CASSSVGGSYNEQFF.

This clonotype was found a few times. The chain joins TRBV7-9 to TRBJ2-1, with D unclear. Germline CDR1 is SEHNR and CDR2 is FQNEAQ (reference sequence). This CDR3 is built from 13 residues. Trimming shortened V by 2 bases and J by 7 bases, and 9 bases separated the two germline ends. The CDR3 nucleotides are TGTGCCAGCAGCTTATTTGGGCTGAATGAGCAGTTCTTC. This gives the protein CASSLFGLNEQFF.

The chain uses TRBV7-6 and TRBJ2-2, with D perhaps matching TRBD2 (5 bases). The CDR3 length is 15 residues. Germline CDR1 SGHVS, CDR2 FNYEAQ. V lost 1 base and J lost 7, with 13 bases in between. The CDR3, as DNA: TGTGCCAGCAGCTTAGATGGCGGGTCGGGCGGGGAGCTGTTTTTT. Its translation: CASSLDGGSGGELFF.

This clonotype turned up a few times. This chain joins TRBV5-4 and TRBJ2-7; D is possibly TRBD1 (7 bases). This CDR3 is 16 amino acids long. Trimming shortened V by 0 bases and J by 0 bases, and 13 bases separated the two germline ends. Germline CDR1 SGHNT, CDR2 YYREEE (reference sequence). CDR3 residues: CASSLGGAGGSYEQYV. CDR3 DNA sequence: TGTGCCAGCAGCTTGGGGGGGGCAGGGGGCTCCTACGAGCAGTACGTC.

The gene calls are TRBV27 and TRBJ2-7; 10 nucleotides line up with TRBD1. The CDR3 runs to 15 residues. The germline gives CDR1 MNHEY, CDR2 SMNVEV (reference sequence). The J segment lost 2 bases and the V segment lost 6 bases, leaving 7 bases of the junction unmatched. The CDR3 loop is CASSQGGTGAYEQYV. The CDR3 DNA sequence: TGTGCCAGCAGCCAAGGAGGGACAGGGGCCTACGAGCAGTACGTC.

Judged by abundance, this clonotype is large. The chain carries TRBV6-5 and TRBJ1-2, with D possibly TRBD1 on 6 matching bases. The germline V gene encodes CDR1 MNHEY and CDR2 SVGAGI. V was trimmed by 6 bases and J by 4 bases, leaving 15 bases between them. The CDR3 runs 14 residues. CDR3 nucleotide sequence: TGTGCCAGCAGCCCGATGGGGGCTGGCTATGGCTACACCTTC. This sequence encodes CASSPMGAGYGYTF.

V gene TRBV6-1 combines with J gene TRBJ1-5; the D gene is possibly TRBD1 (5 bases). V shed 7 bases and J shed 2 bases, with 6 bases lying between them. The CDR3 loop spans 12 amino acids. Germline V gene sequence: CDR1 MNHNS, CDR2 SASEGT. CDR3 bases: TGTGCCAGCACGACAGGCAATCAGCCCCAGCATTTT. It is translated as CASTTGNQPQHF.

This chain connects TRBV24-1 to TRBJ2-5; D gene uncertain. Trimming took off 1 base at V and 5 bases at J, with 4 bases between the two ends. The CDR3 totals 12 residues. Germline CDR1 KGHDR, CDR2 SFDVKD. CDR3 in DNA: TGTGCCACCAGTGATTTTGGGGAGACCCAGTACTTC. Amino acids: CATSDFGETQYF.

This clonotype is judged large (0.1 to 1%). The rearrangement uses TRBV7-2 and TRBJ2-5; 8 nucleotides line up with TRBD1. V shed 4 bases, J shed 7 bases, and the junction held 8 bases outside the gene matches. Per germline, CDR1 SGHTA and CDR2 FQGNSA. The CDR3 has 14 amino acids. In DNA, the CDR3 is TGTGCCAGCAGCTATGACAGGGGCTCGGGGACCCAGTACTTC. Residues: CASSYDRGSGTQYF.